Below, 10 T cell receptor beta chains from the same sample are listed, as sequenced in a study of blood T cell repertoires in COVID-19. Sequencing used immunoSEQ multiplex PCR; TCRdb keeps in-frame clones, though not all of them. Here the sample spans under 75,000 clones, 55% to 80% being singletons. Sequenced: peripheral blood. The receptor set was obtained from a woman between 65 and 79 years old with COVID-19, enrolled during active disease.

The CDR3 reads CASSLARLRSTEAFF. CDR3 sequence (DNA): TGTGCCAGCAGTTTGGCCCGGTTGCGGAGCACTGAAGCTTTCTTT. The V gene is TRBV6-2 or TRBV6-3, the J gene TRBJ1-1; D remains unclear. The CDR3 consists of 15 residues. Deletions cut 4 bases from V and 4 bases from J, with 16 bases between. Per the germline V gene, CDR1 is MNHEY and CDR2 is SVGEGT.

This chain links TRBV28 with TRBJ2-3; 9 bases are shared with TRBD2. V gave up 3 bases and J gave up 5 bases; unmatched junction bases: 6. This CDR3 spans 15 amino acids. CDR1 is MDHEN, CDR2 SYDVKM, per germline. CDR3 loop: CASSLGGRAEDTQYF. CDR3 coding DNA: TGTGCCAGCAGTTTGGGCGGGAGGGCCGAAGATACGCAGTATTTT.

This chain uses TRBV19 with TRBJ1-1; possible D gene TRBD1, 6 bases. The V end was cut by 5 bases, the J end by 4 bases, with 17 bases between. The CDR3 contains 15 residues. The germline V gene encodes CDR1 LNHDA and CDR2 SQIVND (reference sequence). The CDR3 protein is CASSAQQGGGTEAFF. The CDR3 region has the DNA TGTGCCAGTAGTGCCCAACAGGGAGGGGGCACTGAAGCTTTCTTT. Full variable domain (rest looked up from reference TRBV19 and TRBJ1-1): DGGITQSPKYLFRKEGQNVTLSCEQNLNHDAMYWYRQDPGQGLRLIYYSQIVNDFQKGDIAEGYSVSREKKESFPLTVTSAQKNPTAFYLCASSAQQGGGTEAFFGQGTRLTVV.

The J gene is TRBJ2-1, the V gene TRBV24-1; 9 positions agree with TRBD2. J gave up 4 bases and V 5 bases, and 5 bases lay outside the gene matches. CDR3 length: 15 amino acids. Germline V CDR1 and CDR2: KGHDR, SFDVKD. The CDR3 is CATSGASGVYNEQFF. CDR3 coding DNA: TGTGCCACCAGTGGGGCTAGCGGGGTTTACAATGAGCAGTTCTTC.

The chain joins TRBV7-9 to TRBJ2-7; 12 nucleotides match TRBD1. Germline values: CDR1 SEHNR, CDR2 FQNEAQ (reference sequence). There are 14 residues in the CDR3. V gave up 7 bases and J gave up 7 bases; unmatched junction bases: 8. CDR3 protein: CASTSGTGGWEQYF. For the CDR3, the DNA is TGTGCCAGCACCTCCGGGACAGGGGGCTGGGAGCAGTACTTC.

The chain combines TRBV7-9 with TRBJ2-3; perhaps TRBD2 as D (6 bases). The V and J ends lost 5 bases and 4 bases respectively, with 13 bases between them. Germline CDR1 is SEHNR and CDR2 is FQNEAQ (reference sequence). The length of the CDR3 is 14 residues. The CDR3 is CASSPGSGSDTQYF. In nucleotides, the CDR3 is TGTGCCAGCAGCCCCGGCAGCGGGTCAGATACGCAGTATTTT.

The chain employs TRBV19 and TRBJ1-1; tentatively, D is TRBD1 (5 bases). Trimming took 6 bases from V and 7 from J, leaving 12 bases between them. Germline loops: CDR1 LNHDA, CDR2 SQIVND (reference sequence). CDR3 size: 12 residues. CDR3 nucleotides: TGTGCCAGTAGCGCCCGGGGGGGTGAAGCTTTCTTT. Its protein is CASSARGGEAFF.

The V and J genes are TRBV21-1 and TRBJ2-7; the table's D call, TRBD2, was not checked against the DNA. TRBV21-1 is labeled a pseudogene. This CDR3 contains 17 residues. The CDR3 reads CASSERGETQTSYEQYV. DNA for the CDR3: TGTGCCAGCAGCGAACGGGGGGAAACCCAAACCTCCTACGAGCAGTACGTC.

This clone was observed at least ten times. The chain employs TRBV19 and TRBJ2-7; 7 bases line up with TRBD2. The CDR3 has 14 amino acids. CDR1 and CDR2 (germline): LNHDA, SQIVND (reference sequence). Trimming cost V 4 bases and J 1 base; bases outside gene matches: 4. The CDR3 DNA reads TGTGCCAGTAGTACCCGGGGGGAGTCCTACGAGCAGTACTTC. Its translation is CASSTRGESYEQYF.

This clone was found a few times. This rearrangement joins TRBV2 to TRBJ1-1; the D is unclear. This CDR3 contains 11 residues. Trimming removed 7 bases from V and 4 bases from J, with 7 bases in between. Per germline, CDR1 SNHLY and CDR2 FYNNEI. In DNA form, the CDR3 reads TGTGCCAGCAAACAGATCACTGAAGCTTTCTTT. Its protein product is CASKQITEAFF.